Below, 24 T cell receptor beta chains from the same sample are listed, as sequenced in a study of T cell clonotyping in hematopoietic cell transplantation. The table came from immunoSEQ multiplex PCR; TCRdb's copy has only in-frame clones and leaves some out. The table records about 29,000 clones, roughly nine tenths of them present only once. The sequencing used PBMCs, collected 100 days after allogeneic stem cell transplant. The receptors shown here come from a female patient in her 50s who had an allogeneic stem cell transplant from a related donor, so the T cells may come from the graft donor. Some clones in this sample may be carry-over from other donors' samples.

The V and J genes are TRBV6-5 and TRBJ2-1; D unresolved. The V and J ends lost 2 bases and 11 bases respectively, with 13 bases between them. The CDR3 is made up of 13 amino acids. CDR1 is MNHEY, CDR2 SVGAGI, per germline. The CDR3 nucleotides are TGTGCCAGCAGTTACGACGGGTCCGCGAAGCAGTTCTTC. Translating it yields CASSYDGSAKQFF.

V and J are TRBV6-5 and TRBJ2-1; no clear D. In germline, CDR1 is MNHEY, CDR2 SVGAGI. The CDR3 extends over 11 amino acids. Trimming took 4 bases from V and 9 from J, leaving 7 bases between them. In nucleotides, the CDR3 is TGTGCCAGCAGTTCCGGGCTTGAGCAGTTCTTC. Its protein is CASSSGLEQFF.

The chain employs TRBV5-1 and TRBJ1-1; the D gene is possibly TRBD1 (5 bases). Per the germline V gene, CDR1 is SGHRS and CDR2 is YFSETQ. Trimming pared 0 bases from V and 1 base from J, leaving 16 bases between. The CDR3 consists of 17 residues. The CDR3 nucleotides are TGCGCCAGCAGCTTGGCCTCGGGGTTACAGGAGAACACTGAAGCTTTCTTT. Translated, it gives CASSLASGLQENTEAFF.

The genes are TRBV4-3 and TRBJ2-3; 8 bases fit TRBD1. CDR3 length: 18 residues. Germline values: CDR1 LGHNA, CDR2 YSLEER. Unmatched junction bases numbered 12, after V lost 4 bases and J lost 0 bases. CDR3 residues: CASSPLPGQDTSTDTQYF. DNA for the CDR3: TGCGCCAGCAGCCCCTTGCCGGGACAGGATACTAGCACAGATACGCAGTATTTT.

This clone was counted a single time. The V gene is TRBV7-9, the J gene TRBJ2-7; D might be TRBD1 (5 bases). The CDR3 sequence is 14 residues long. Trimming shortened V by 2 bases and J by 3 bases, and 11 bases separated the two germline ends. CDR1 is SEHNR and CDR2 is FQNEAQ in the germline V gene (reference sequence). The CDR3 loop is CASSLTPGNYEQYF. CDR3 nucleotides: TGTGCCAGCAGCTTAACACCAGGGAACTACGAGCAGTACTTC.

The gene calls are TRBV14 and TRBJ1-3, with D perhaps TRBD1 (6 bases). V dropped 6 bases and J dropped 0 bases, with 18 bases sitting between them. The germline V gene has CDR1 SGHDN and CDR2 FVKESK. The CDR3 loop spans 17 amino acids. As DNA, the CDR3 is TGTGCCAGCAGACCGAGGGACACCGCGAGCTCTGGAAACACCATATATTTT. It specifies CASRPRDTASSGNTIYF.

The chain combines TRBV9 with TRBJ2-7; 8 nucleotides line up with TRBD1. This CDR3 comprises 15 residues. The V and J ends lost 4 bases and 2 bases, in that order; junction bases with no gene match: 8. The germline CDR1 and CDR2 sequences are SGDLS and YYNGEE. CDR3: CASSPNMGQAYEQYF. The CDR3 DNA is TGTGCCAGCAGCCCAAATATGGGACAGGCCTACGAGCAGTACTTC.

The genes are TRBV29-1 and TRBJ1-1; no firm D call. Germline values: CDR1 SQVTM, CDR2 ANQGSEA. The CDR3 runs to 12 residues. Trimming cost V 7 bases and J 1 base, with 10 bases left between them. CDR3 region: CSAAGWNTEAFF. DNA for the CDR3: TGCAGCGCCGCGGGGTGGAACACTGAAGCTTTCTTT.

CDR3 DNA: TGCAGTGCTAGATGGGCCGGGGAGCTGTTTTTT. Translating gives CSARWAGELFF. The gene calls are TRBV20-1 and TRBJ2-2; no reliable D call. The V and J ends lost 2 bases and 6 bases respectively, with 4 bases between them. Germline V CDR1 and CDR2: DFQATT, SNEGSKA (reference sequence). The CDR3 totals 11 residues.

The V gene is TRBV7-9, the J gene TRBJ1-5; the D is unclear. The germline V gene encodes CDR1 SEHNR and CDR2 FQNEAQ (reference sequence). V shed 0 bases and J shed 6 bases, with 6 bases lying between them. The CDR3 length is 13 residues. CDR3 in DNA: TGTGCCAGCAGCTTAGCAGGGTTTCAGCCCCAGCATTTT. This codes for CASSLAGFQPQHF.

CDR3: CASRPGRRSGANVLTF. The CDR3 DNA reads as TGCGCCAGCAGGCCGGGACGGCGCTCTGGGGCCAACGTCCTGACTTTC. The rearrangement joins TRBV23-1 to TRBJ2-6; D may correspond to TRBD1 or TRBD2 (5 bases each). TRBV23-1 is designated an ORF whose function remains uncertain. V was clipped by 6 bases and J by 0 bases, with 12 bases between them. This CDR3 is 16 amino acids long.

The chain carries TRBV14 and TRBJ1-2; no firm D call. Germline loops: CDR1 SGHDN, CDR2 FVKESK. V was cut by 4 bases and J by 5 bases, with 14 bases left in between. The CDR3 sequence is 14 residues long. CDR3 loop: CASSPLWASYGYTF. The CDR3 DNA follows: TGTGCCAGCAGCCCATTATGGGCAAGTTATGGCTACACCTTC.

The CDR3 here is CASSFGLAETQYF. CDR3 sequence (DNA): TGTGCCAGCAGCTTCGGACTAGCGGAGACCCAGTACTTC. The chain links TRBV5-4 to TRBJ2-5; 9 bases are shared with TRBD2. The CDR3 is 13 amino acids. V trimming: 2 bases; J trimming: 5 bases; junction bases outside the gene matches: 1. In germline, CDR1 is SGHNT, CDR2 YYREEE (reference sequence).

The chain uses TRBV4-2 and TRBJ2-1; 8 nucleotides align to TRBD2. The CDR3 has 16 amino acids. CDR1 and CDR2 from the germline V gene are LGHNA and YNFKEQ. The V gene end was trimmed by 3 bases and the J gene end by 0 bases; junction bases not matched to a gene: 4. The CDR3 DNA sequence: TGTGCCAGCAGCCATGTAGCGGGGAGCTCCTACAATGAGCAGTTCTTC. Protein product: CASSHVAGSSYNEQFF.

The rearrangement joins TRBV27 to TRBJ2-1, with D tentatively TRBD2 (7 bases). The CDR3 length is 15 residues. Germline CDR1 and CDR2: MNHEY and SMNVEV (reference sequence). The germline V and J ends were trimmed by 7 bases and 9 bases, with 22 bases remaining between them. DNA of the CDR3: TGTGCCAGCACCCCAGAGTGGGCGGGGGCGGGTGAGCAGTTCTTC. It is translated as CASTPEWAGAGEQFF.

The CDR3 spells CASTFGARSGDTQYF. The CDR3 bases are TGTGCCAGCACCTTTGGCGCCAGATCTGGAGATACGCAGTATTTT. The chain is built from TRBV5-5 and TRBJ2-3; the D is unclear. CDR3 length equals 15 residues. Germline V CDR1 and CDR2: SGHKS, YYEKEE (reference sequence). V lost 6 bases and J lost 5, with 19 bases in between.

Here the CDR3 reads CASRKREAGGPPGELFF. The CDR3 DNA reads TGCGCCAGCAGAAAACGGGAAGCGGGGGGCCCCCCCGGGGAGCTGTTTTTT. This chain joins TRBV5-1 and TRBJ2-2, with 9 bases identical to TRBD2. The CDR3 is made up of 17 amino acids. Germline lookup yields CDR1 SGHRS and CDR2 YFSETQ. V gave up 5 bases and J gave up 6 bases; unmatched junction bases: 14.

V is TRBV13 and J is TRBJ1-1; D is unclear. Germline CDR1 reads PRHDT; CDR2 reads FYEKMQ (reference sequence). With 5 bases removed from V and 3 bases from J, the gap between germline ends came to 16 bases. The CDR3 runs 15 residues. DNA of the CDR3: TGTGCCAGCAGCCCCTCCGAGGGCAGCTACACTGAAGCTTTCTTT. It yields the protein CASSPSEGSYTEAFF.

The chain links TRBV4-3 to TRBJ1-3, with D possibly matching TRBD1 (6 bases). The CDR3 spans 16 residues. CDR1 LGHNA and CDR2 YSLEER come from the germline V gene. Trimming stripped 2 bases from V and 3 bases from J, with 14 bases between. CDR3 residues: CASSQNAGAGGNTIYF. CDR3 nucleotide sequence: TGCGCCAGCAGCCAAAATGCAGGGGCTGGTGGAAACACCATATATTTT.

CDR3 DNA sequence: TGTGCCAGCAGCCTGGACAGGGGGTTAAACATTCAGTACTTC. Translation: CASSLDRGLNIQYF. The chain carries TRBV7-2 and TRBJ2-4, with 10 bases aligning to TRBD1. CDR3 length: 14 amino acids. The V and J ends lost 5 bases and 6 bases, in that order; junction bases with no gene match: 4. Germline-derived CDR1 and CDR2 are SGHTA and FQGNSA.

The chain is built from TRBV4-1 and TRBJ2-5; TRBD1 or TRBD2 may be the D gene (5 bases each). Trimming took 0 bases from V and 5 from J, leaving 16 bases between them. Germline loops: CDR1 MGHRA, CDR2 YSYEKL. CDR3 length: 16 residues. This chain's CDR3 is CASSQDRARGLETQYF. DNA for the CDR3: TGCGCCAGCAGCCAAGATCGAGCCCGGGGCTTGGAGACCCAGTACTTC.

This CDR3 is CASSGTLSGNTIYF. The CDR3 DNA is TGTGCCAGCAGTGGCACCCTCTCTGGAAACACCATATATTTT. This chain links TRBV25-1 with TRBJ1-3; D not resolved. Per germline, CDR1 MGHDK and CDR2 SYGVNS. The CDR3 has 14 residues. Deletions cut 4 bases from V and 0 bases from J, with 7 bases between.

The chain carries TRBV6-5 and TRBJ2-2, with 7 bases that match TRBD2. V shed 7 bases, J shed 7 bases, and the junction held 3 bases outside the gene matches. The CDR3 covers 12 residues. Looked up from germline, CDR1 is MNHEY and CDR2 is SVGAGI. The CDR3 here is CASNRGDGELFF. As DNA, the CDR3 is TGTGCCAGCAACCGGGGGGACGGGGAGCTGTTTTTT.

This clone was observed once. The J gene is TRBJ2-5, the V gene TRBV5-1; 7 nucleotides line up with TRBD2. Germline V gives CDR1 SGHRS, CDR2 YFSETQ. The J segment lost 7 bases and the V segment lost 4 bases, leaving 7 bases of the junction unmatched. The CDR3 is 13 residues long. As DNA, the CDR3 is TGCGCCAGCAGCCCCAGGACTAGTGGGACCCAGTACTTC. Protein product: CASSPRTSGTQYF.